This T cell receptor (beta chain) comes out of a study of graft-versus-host responses after intestinal transplantation. In the study overall: Induction using anti-thymocyte globulin, followed by tacrolimus and steroids for roughly 3 years, was given to all recipients.

Overall study findings and caveats: GvH clones turned up in recipient marrow; some had shown up first in ileum or blood.

As for this clone: The antigen remains unidentified.

Using immunoSEQ multiplex PCR, the repertoire was profiled, and TCRdb retains in-frame clones only, with some absent. The sample shows about 93,000 clones, 85% to 95% of them seen only once. This clonotype was obtained from a human donor who received an intestinal transplant. The input for sequencing was unstimulated CD8+ T cells sorted from spleen or lymph node cells, taken before intestinal transplant.

CDR3 sequence reads: CASSLKQGPGTEAFF. CDR3 DNA: TGTGCCAGCAGCTTGAAGCAGGGGCCGGGCACTGAAGCTTTCTTT. The chain recombines TRBV5-5 with TRBJ1-1, with D maybe TRBD1 (6 bases). The CDR3 is 15 amino acids. CDR1 and CDR2 (germline): SGHKS, YYEKEE (reference sequence). V was pared by 1 base and J by 4 bases, with 14 bases between.